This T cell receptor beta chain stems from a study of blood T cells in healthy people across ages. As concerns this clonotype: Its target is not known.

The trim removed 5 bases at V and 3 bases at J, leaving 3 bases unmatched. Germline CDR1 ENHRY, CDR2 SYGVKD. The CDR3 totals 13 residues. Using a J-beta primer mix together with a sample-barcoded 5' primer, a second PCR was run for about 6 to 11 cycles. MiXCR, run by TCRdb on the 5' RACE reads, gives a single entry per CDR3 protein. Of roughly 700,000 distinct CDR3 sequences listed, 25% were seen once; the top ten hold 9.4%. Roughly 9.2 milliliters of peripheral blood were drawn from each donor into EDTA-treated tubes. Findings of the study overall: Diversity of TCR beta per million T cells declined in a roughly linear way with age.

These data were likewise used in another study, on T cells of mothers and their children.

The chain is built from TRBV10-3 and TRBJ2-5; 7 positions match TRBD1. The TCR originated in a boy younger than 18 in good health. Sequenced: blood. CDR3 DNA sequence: TGTGCCATCAGTACAGGGGAGAAAGAGACCCAGTACTTC. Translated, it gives CAISTGEKETQYF.